This T cell receptor (beta chain) was captured by sequencing in a study of OX40 agonist ivuxolimab in advanced cancers. V lost 2 bases to trimming and J lost 3 bases; unmatched junction nucleotides: 11. CDR3 length: 18 amino acids. Per the germline V gene, CDR1 is MNHEY and CDR2 is SMNVEV (reference sequence). This clone was detected once. The antigen remains unidentified. Study findings and constraints: Among T cells, CD8+ cells averaged more expanded clones than CD4+ cells. Normalized T-cell clonal expansion was also low in a subset of nonresponders.

Sequencing was performed with immunoSEQ multiplex PCR; in TCRdb, only in-frame clones are kept and a portion is missing. The data contain around 12,000 clones, less than 90% of them seen just once; the ten biggest clones take up 36%. This receptor was obtained from an adult with an advanced solid tumor such as melanoma, head and neck, liver or kidney cancer. The sample was CD4+ or CD8+ T cells sorted from blood, taken in a trial of the OX40 agonist ivuxolimab. The gene calls are TRBV27 and TRBJ2-1, with 9 bases lining up with TRBD2. The chain's CDR3 is CASSLAGGGTQYYNEQFF. The CDR3 bases are TGTGCCAGCAGTTTAGCGGGGGGGGGAACTCAGTACTACAATGAGCAGTTCTTC.